This is a list of T cell receptor beta chains from one sample in a study of kidney transplant recipient with SARS-CoV-2 infection. MiXCR, run by TCRdb on the reads, gives a single entry per CDR3 protein. The sample shows under 250,000 distinct CDR3 sequences, less than 35% of them seen only once. The sequences come from a blood sample, collected at baseline and between days 110 and 120 from a kidney transplant recipient. The origin of the receptors is a male patient aged 25 to 39 who had COVID-19 and was a kidney transplant recipient. A subset of T cells may come from the graft donor. CDR3s include the opening cysteine and the closing phenylalanine or tryptophan. The D gene is left open where the match is weak. Clone size is given for some rows only: seen once, a few or many times, or a class if the clone is expanded.

j_gene: TRBJ1-1; v_gene: TRBV3-1; d_gene: NA; abundance: NA; CDR3nt: TGTGCCAGCGGCCAAGATCCCGGGAACACTGAAGCTTTCTTT; CDR3aa: CASGQDPGNTEAFF
j_gene: TRBJ1-5; v_gene: TRBV21-1; d_gene: NA; abundance: many; CDR3nt: TGTGCCAGCAGCAAACAGGGCCGGAATCAGCCCCAGCATTTT; CDR3aa: CASSKQGRNQPQHF
j_gene: TRBJ2-2; v_gene: TRBV6-2/TRBV6-3; d_gene: NA; abundance: many; CDR3nt: TGTGCCAGCGGGACGGGACTTAACACCGGGGAGCTGTTTTTT; CDR3aa: CASGTGLNTGELFF
j_gene: TRBJ2-7; v_gene: TRBV12-3/TRBV12-4; d_gene: TRBD2; abundance: many; CDR3nt: TGTGCCAGCAGTTTACGGCTAGCGGGAGGCTACGAGCAGTACTTC; CDR3aa: CASSLRLAGGYEQYF
j_gene: TRBJ1-2; v_gene: TRBV11-2; d_gene: NA; abundance: many; CDR3nt: TGTGCCAGCAGCAGGTTTCTAACAAGCAGAAAGACCTATGGCTACACCTTC; CDR3aa: CASSRFLTSRKTYGYTF
j_gene: TRBJ1-2; v_gene: TRBV6-1; d_gene: NA; abundance: many; CDR3nt: TGTGCAAGCAGTAAAAACTTAGGTGGGAGAAAGACCTATGGCTACACCTTC; CDR3aa: CASSKNLGGRKTYGYTF
j_gene: TRBJ2-2; v_gene: TRBV3-1; d_gene: NA; abundance: many; CDR3nt: TGTGCCAGCAGCCTGTGCAATCCCATTTCAGGCTTGACCGGGGAGCTGTTTTTT; CDR3aa: CASSLCNPISGLTGELFF
j_gene: TRBJ2-3; v_gene: TRBV21-1; d_gene: NA; abundance: many; CDR3nt: TGTGCCAGCAGTGCACCTATAGCTACAGTCATGCAAGATACGCAGTATTTT; CDR3aa: CASSAPIATVMQDTQYF
j_gene: TRBJ1-2; v_gene: TRBV6-4; d_gene: NA; abundance: many; CDR3nt: TGTGCCAGCAGTTTAAATAGCTCACACGGAAAGACCTATGGCTACACCTTC; CDR3aa: CASSLNSSHGKTYGYTF
j_gene: TRBJ1-2; v_gene: TRBV7-2; d_gene: NA; abundance: many; CDR3nt: TGTGCCAGCAGCCAAATAAACAGAGACGGAAAGACCTATGGCTACACCTTC; CDR3aa: CASSQINRDGKTYGYTF
j_gene: TRBJ2-7; v_gene: TRBV2; d_gene: NA; abundance: many; CDR3nt: TGTGCCAGCAGTGGGTGGAAGACCTACGAGCAGTACTTC; CDR3aa: CASSGWKTYEQYF
j_gene: TRBJ2-2; v_gene: TRBV6-5; d_gene: TRBD2; abundance: many; CDR3nt: TGTGCCAGCAGTTACTCGGCTAGCGGATACACCGGGGAGCTGTTTTTT; CDR3aa: CASSYSASGYTGELFF
j_gene: TRBJ2-1; v_gene: TRBV5-1; d_gene: TRBD1; abundance: NA; CDR3nt: TGCGCCAGCAGCTCCGGGACAGGATGGGACAATGAGCAGTTCTTC; CDR3aa: CASSSGTGWDNEQFF
j_gene: TRBJ1-1; v_gene: TRBV7-9; d_gene: NA; abundance: many; CDR3nt: TGTGCCAGCAGCTTAGCAGTTTCTATGAACACTGAAGCTTTCTTT; CDR3aa: CASSLAVSMNTEAFF
j_gene: TRBJ2-7; v_gene: TRBV28; d_gene: NA; abundance: few; CDR3nt: TGTGCCAGCAGCCAATCGCGGGGGCAGTACTTC; CDR3aa: CASSQSRGQYF
j_gene: TRBJ2-3; v_gene: TRBV20-1; d_gene: TRBD1; abundance: few; CDR3nt: TGCAGTGCTGGTGGACAGGGACTCTCTAGCACAGATACGCAGTATTTT; CDR3aa: CSAGGQGLSSTDTQYF
j_gene: TRBJ2-3; v_gene: TRBV5-1; d_gene: NA; abundance: NA; CDR3nt: TGCGCCAGCAGCTTGGAAGCTAGGACCACAGATACGCAGTATTTT; CDR3aa: CASSLEARTTDTQYF
j_gene: TRBJ2-3; v_gene: TRBV6-1; d_gene: NA; abundance: many; CDR3nt: TGTGCCAGCAGTGACGGGGCGCGCACAGATACGCAGTATTTT; CDR3aa: CASSDGARTDTQYF
j_gene: TRBJ2-4; v_gene: TRBV19; d_gene: TRBD2; abundance: few; CDR3nt: TGTGCCAGTAGTATTCGGGGGAGGGAAAACATTCAGTACTTC; CDR3aa: CASSIRGRENIQYF
j_gene: TRBJ1-1; v_gene: TRBV29-1; d_gene: TRBD1; abundance: many; CDR3nt: TGCAGTACAGGGGGCGATGAAGCTTTCTTT; CDR3aa: CSTGGDEAFF
j_gene: TRBJ1-2; v_gene: TRBV7-2; d_gene: NA; abundance: many; CDR3nt: TGTGCCAGCAGCACCACGGACAGAGACGGAAAGACCTATGGCTACACCTTC; CDR3aa: CASSTTDRDGKTYGYTF
j_gene: TRBJ1-2; v_gene: TRBV5-1; d_gene: NA; abundance: many; CDR3nt: TGCGCCATTATGATCGAGACAGTCTATGGCTACACCTTC; CDR3aa: CAIMIETVYGYTF
j_gene: TRBJ1-2; v_gene: TRBV19; d_gene: TRBD1; abundance: many; CDR3nt: TGTGCCAGTAGTTCGCCCTATGGGACAGGGAGTAACTATGGCTACACCTTC; CDR3aa: CASSSPYGTGSNYGYTF
j_gene: TRBJ1-2; v_gene: TRBV5-5; d_gene: NA; abundance: many; CDR3nt: TGTGCCAGCCAGCGACGTGTCTCGCGAAAGACCTATGGCTACACCTTC; CDR3aa: CASQRRVSRKTYGYTF
j_gene: TRBJ2-1; v_gene: TRBV7-3; d_gene: TRBD2; abundance: NA; CDR3nt: TGTGCCAGCAGCTTTACCGGGACTAGCACCTCCAATGAGCAGTTCTTC; CDR3aa: CASSFTGTSTSNEQFF
j_gene: TRBJ2-7; v_gene: TRBV11-2; d_gene: TRBD2; abundance: many; CDR3nt: TGTGCCAGCAGCTTGACTAGCGGGGGGACCTACGAGCAGTACTTC; CDR3aa: CASSLTSGGTYEQYF
j_gene: TRBJ2-1; v_gene: TRBV4-3; d_gene: TRBD2; abundance: many; CDR3nt: TGCGCCAGCAGCCAAGGACTAGCGGGAGGTTACAATGAGCAGTTCTTC; CDR3aa: CASSQGLAGGYNEQFF
j_gene: TRBJ2-5; v_gene: TRBV7-9; d_gene: TRBD1; abundance: many; CDR3nt: TGTGCCAGCAGCGCCCCCGGGACAGTGCAAGAGACCCAGTACTTC; CDR3aa: CASSAPGTVQETQYF
j_gene: TRBJ2-7; v_gene: TRBV5-4; d_gene: NA; abundance: many; CDR3nt: TGTGCCAGCAGCTACCCCGCCGGACAGTTCTACGAGCAGTACTTC; CDR3aa: CASSYPAGQFYEQYF
j_gene: TRBJ1-2; v_gene: TRBV5-8; d_gene: NA; abundance: many; CDR3nt: TGTGCCAGCAGCTTGGATTTCGGACAGAGGGGCTACACCTTC; CDR3aa: CASSLDFGQRGYTF
j_gene: TRBJ1-2; v_gene: TRBV11-3; d_gene: NA; abundance: many; CDR3nt: TGTGCCAGCAGCAATATAGACGATCTCGGAAAGACCTATGGCTACACCTTC; CDR3aa: CASSNIDDLGKTYGYTF
j_gene: TRBJ1-1; v_gene: TRBV12-3/TRBV12-4; d_gene: NA; abundance: NA; CDR3nt: TGTGCCAGCAGTTTCCGACAGCTGAACACTGAAGCTTTCTTT; CDR3aa: CASSFRQLNTEAFF
j_gene: TRBJ2-1; v_gene: TRBV11-2; d_gene: NA; abundance: many; CDR3nt: TGTGCCAGCAGCTTAGAGGTAGCTACTCCGTACAATGAGCAGTTCTTC; CDR3aa: CASSLEVATPYNEQFF
j_gene: TRBJ2-3; v_gene: TRBV21-1; d_gene: NA; abundance: many; CDR3nt: TGTGCCAGCAGAACCCTGATAGCTACAGTCATGCAAGATACGCAGTATTTT; CDR3aa: CASRTLIATVMQDTQYF
j_gene: TRBJ2-7; v_gene: TRBV19; d_gene: TRBD2; abundance: NA; CDR3nt: TGTGCCAGTAGTACTGCTCGCCCGGGACTAGTCTGGAAGAGCGAGCAGTACTTC; CDR3aa: CASSTARPGLVWKSEQYF
j_gene: TRBJ1-4; v_gene: TRBV5-6; d_gene: NA; abundance: many; CDR3nt: TGTGCCAGCAGCTTAGCGGGCGGTAATGAAAAACTGTTTTTT; CDR3aa: CASSLAGGNEKLFF
j_gene: TRBJ1-4; v_gene: TRBV7-2; d_gene: NA; abundance: few; CDR3nt: TGTGCCAGCAGCTTTTTGGATGGGTCTAATGAAAAACTGTTTTTT; CDR3aa: CASSFLDGSNEKLFF
j_gene: TRBJ2-3; v_gene: TRBV30; d_gene: TRBD2; abundance: NA; CDR3nt: TGTGCCTGGAGTGTTGGGCTAGCGGGTATCACAGATACGCAGTATTTT; CDR3aa: CAWSVGLAGITDTQYF
j_gene: TRBJ2-2; v_gene: TRBV4-1; d_gene: NA; abundance: many; CDR3nt: TGCGCCAGCAGCCAAGAAGGACTATCCACCGGGGAGCTGTTTTTT; CDR3aa: CASSQEGLSTGELFF
j_gene: TRBJ2-2; v_gene: TRBV5-4; d_gene: NA; abundance: many; CDR3nt: TGTGCCAGCAGCTTGTTAGGGGACACCGGGGAGCTGTTTTTT; CDR3aa: CASSLLGDTGELFF
j_gene: TRBJ1-2; v_gene: TRBV7-6; d_gene: NA; abundance: many; CDR3nt: TGTGCCAGCAGCTCTAATGATGAATCTCGAAAGACCTATGGCTACACCTTC; CDR3aa: CASSSNDESRKTYGYTF
j_gene: TRBJ2-3; v_gene: TRBV3-1; d_gene: NA; abundance: many; CDR3nt: TGTGCCAGCAGCCTCCACGTACTGGTAGAGGGGAGTACAGATACGCAGTATTTT; CDR3aa: CASSLHVLVEGSTDTQYF
j_gene: TRBJ2-5; v_gene: TRBV6-5; d_gene: TRBD1; abundance: NA; CDR3nt: TGTGCCAGCAGTAATCGACAGGGGAGGCAGGAGACCCAGTACTTC; CDR3aa: CASSNRQGRQETQYF
j_gene: TRBJ1-2; v_gene: TRBV6-5; d_gene: NA; abundance: many; CDR3nt: TGTGCCAGCAGTGATTCGACAGGAATGGGTGGCTACACCTTC; CDR3aa: CASSDSTGMGGYTF
j_gene: TRBJ1-1; v_gene: TRBV11-3; d_gene: TRBD1; abundance: many; CDR3nt: TGTGCCAGCAGCCCCCGGACAGGGTTACACACCTTGGCTGAAGCTTTCTTT; CDR3aa: CASSPRTGLHTLAEAFF
j_gene: TRBJ2-3; v_gene: TRBV7-3; d_gene: TRBD1; abundance: NA; CDR3nt: TGTGCCAGCAGCTTAACGGACAGGGGTGCAGATACGCAGTATTTT; CDR3aa: CASSLTDRGADTQYF
j_gene: TRBJ2-1; v_gene: TRBV6-4; d_gene: TRBD1; abundance: few; CDR3nt: TGTGCCAGCAGTGTAAACAGGGGGAGGTTAGATGAGCAGTTCTTC; CDR3aa: CASSVNRGRLDEQFF
j_gene: TRBJ1-4; v_gene: TRBV12-3/TRBV12-4; d_gene: NA; abundance: many; CDR3nt: TGTGCCAGCAGTTTAGGCCCCCCAGGGCGAGGTGAAAAACTGTTTTTT; CDR3aa: CASSLGPPGRGEKLFF
j_gene: TRBJ1-6; v_gene: TRBV6-4; d_gene: NA; abundance: many; CDR3nt: TGTGCCAGCAGTGATGATCACCTCTATAATTCACCCCTCCACTTT; CDR3aa: CASSDDHLYNSPLHF
j_gene: TRBJ1-5; v_gene: TRBV4-3; d_gene: TRBD1; abundance: many; CDR3nt: TGCGCCAGCAGCCAAGACGCACAGGGGTATGGTCAGCCCCAGCATTTT; CDR3aa: CASSQDAQGYGQPQHF
j_gene: TRBJ2-3; v_gene: TRBV7-6; d_gene: TRBD1; abundance: NA; CDR3nt: TGTGCCAGCAGCTTTATTCAGGGGGCGACAGATACGCAGTATTTT; CDR3aa: CASSFIQGATDTQYF
j_gene: TRBJ2-7; v_gene: TRBV5-1; d_gene: TRBD2; abundance: many; CDR3nt: TGCGCCAGCAGCAATGGTGCTAGCGGGAGGTCCTACGAGCAGTACTTC; CDR3aa: CASSNGASGRSYEQYF
j_gene: TRBJ2-5; v_gene: TRBV4-1; d_gene: TRBD1; abundance: NA; CDR3nt: TGCGCCAGCAGCCCCCGTATACAGGGGGCGTTACAAGAGACCCAGTACTTC; CDR3aa: CASSPRIQGALQETQYF
j_gene: TRBJ1-1; v_gene: TRBV7-9; d_gene: TRBD1; abundance: NA; CDR3nt: TGTGCCAGCAGCTGGCCGGGACAGGGGAACACTGAAGCTTTCTTT; CDR3aa: CASSWPGQGNTEAFF
j_gene: TRBJ2-1; v_gene: TRBV5-1; d_gene: TRBD2; abundance: many; CDR3nt: TGCGCCAGCAGCCTTAGCGGGAGCTTGAATGAGCAGTTCTTC; CDR3aa: CASSLSGSLNEQFF
j_gene: TRBJ1-2; v_gene: TRBV5-3; d_gene: NA; abundance: many; CDR3nt: TGTGCCAGACTGTGGGCAGTGGTGAGAAAGACCTATGGCTACACCTTC; CDR3aa: CARLWAVVRKTYGYTF
j_gene: TRBJ1-2; v_gene: TRBV10-1; d_gene: NA; abundance: NA; CDR3nt: TGCGCCAGCAGTCTCTGGGCAGGATCGCGAAAGACCTATGGCTACACCTTC; CDR3aa: CASSLWAGSRKTYGYTF
j_gene: TRBJ2-1; v_gene: TRBV20-1; d_gene: TRBD2; abundance: NA; CDR3nt: TGCAGTGCTATTCGGCTAGCGGCCCTCAATGAGCAGTTCTTC; CDR3aa: CSAIRLAALNEQFF
j_gene: TRBJ1-1; v_gene: TRBV20-1; d_gene: NA; abundance: many; CDR3nt: TGCAGTGCTCCACTTAGGGACACTGAAGCTTTCTTT; CDR3aa: CSAPLRDTEAFF